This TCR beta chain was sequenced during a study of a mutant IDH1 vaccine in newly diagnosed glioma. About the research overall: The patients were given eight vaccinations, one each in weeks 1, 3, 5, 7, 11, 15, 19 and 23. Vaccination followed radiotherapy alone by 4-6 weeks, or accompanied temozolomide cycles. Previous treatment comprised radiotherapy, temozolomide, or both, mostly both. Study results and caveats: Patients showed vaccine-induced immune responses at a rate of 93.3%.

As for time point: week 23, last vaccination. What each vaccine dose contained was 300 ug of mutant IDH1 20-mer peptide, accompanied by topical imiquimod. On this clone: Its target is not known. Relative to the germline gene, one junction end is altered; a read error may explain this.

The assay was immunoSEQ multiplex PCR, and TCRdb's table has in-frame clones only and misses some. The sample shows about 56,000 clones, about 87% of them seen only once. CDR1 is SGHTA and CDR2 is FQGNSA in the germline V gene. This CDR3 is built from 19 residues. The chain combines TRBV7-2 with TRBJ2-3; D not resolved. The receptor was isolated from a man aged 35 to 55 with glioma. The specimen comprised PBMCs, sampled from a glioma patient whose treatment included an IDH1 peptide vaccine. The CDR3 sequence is CASSLDAGASSSSTDTQYF. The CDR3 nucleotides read TGTGCCAGCAGTTTAGATGCAGGAGCCTCCTCCTCTAGCACAGATACGCAGTATTTT.